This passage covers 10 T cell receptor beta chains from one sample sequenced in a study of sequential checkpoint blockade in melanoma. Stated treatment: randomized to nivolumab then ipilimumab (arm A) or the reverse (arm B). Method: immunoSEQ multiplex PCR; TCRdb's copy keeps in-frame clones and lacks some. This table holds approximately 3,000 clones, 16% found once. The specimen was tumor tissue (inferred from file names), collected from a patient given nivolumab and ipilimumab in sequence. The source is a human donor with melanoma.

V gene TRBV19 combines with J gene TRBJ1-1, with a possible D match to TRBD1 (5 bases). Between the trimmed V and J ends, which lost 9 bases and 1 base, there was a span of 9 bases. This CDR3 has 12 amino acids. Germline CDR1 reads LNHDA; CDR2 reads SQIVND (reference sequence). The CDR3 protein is CASRDPNTEAFF. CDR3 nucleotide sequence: TGTGCCAGCAGGGACCCGAACACTGAAGCTTTCTTT.

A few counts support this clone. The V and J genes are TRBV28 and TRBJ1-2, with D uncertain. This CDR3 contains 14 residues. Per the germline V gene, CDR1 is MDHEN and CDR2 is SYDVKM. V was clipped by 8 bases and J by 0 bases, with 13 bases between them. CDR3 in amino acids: CASLGGTANYGYTF. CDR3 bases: TGTGCCAGCTTAGGTGGAACGGCTAACTATGGCTACACCTTC.

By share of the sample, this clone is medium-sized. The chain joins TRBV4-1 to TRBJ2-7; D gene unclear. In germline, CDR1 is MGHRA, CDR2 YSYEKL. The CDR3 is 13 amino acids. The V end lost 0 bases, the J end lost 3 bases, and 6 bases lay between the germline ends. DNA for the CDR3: TGCGCCAGCAGCCAAGAACTGGGCTACGAGCAGTACTTC. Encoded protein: CASSQELGYEQYF.

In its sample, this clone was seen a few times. CDR3 loop: CASSRTGYGNYGYTF. The DNA for the CDR3 is TGCGCCAGCAGCCGGACCGGGTACGGAAACTATGGCTACACCTTC. The chain links TRBV4-1 to TRBJ1-2; D unresolved. Trimming shortened V by 4 bases and J by 2 bases, and 14 bases separated the two germline ends. The germline CDR1 and CDR2 sequences are MGHRA and YSYEKL. This CDR3 comprises 15 residues.

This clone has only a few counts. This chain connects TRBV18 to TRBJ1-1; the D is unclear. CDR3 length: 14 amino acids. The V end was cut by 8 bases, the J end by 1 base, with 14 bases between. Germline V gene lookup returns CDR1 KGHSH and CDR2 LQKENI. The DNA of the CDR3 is TGTGCCAGCGGAACAGCTATTAGGAACACTGAAGCTTTCTTT. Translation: CASGTAIRNTEAFF.

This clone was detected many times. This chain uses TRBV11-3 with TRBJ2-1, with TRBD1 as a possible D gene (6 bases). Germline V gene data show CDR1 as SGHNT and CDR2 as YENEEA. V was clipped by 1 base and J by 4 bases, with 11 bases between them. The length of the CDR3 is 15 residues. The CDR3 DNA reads TGTGCCAGCAGCTTAGGACCCAGGGGATACAATGAGCAGTTCTTC. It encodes CASSLGPRGYNEQFF.

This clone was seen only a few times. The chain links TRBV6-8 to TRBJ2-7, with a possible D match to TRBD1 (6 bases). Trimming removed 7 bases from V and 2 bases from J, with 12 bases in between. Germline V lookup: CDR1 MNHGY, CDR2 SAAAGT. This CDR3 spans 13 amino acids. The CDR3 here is CASNLGAPYEQYF. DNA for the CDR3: TGTGCCAGCAACCTGGGGGCCCCCTACGAGCAGTACTTC.

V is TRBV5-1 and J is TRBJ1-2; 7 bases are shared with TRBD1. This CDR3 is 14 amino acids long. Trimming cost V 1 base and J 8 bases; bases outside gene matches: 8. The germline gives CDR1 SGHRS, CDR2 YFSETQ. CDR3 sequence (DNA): TGCGCCAGCAGCTTGACAGGGGCCACTAGGGGCTACACCTTC. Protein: CASSLTGATRGYTF. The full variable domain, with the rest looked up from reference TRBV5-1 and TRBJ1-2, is KAGVTQTPRYLIKTRGQQVTLSCSPISGHRSVSWYQQTPGQGLQFLFEYFSETQRNKGNFPGRFSGRQFSNSRSEMNVSTLELGDSALYLCASSLTGATRGYTFGSGTRLTVV.

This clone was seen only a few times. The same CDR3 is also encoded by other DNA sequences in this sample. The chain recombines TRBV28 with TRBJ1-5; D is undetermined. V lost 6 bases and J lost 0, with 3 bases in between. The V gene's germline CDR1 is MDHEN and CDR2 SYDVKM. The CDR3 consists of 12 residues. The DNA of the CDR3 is TGTGCCAGCAGAATTAGCAATCAGCCCCAGCATTTT. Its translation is CASRISNQPQHF.

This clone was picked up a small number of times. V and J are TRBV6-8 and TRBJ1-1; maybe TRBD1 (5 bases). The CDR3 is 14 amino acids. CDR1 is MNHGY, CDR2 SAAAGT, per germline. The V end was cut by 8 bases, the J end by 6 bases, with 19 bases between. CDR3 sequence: CASFAGQTYSEAFF. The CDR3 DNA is TGTGCCAGCTTCGCGGGGCAGACTTATTCTGAAGCTTTCTTT.